This passage covers 6 T cell receptor beta chains from one sample sequenced in a study of regulatory T cells in long-lasting Graves disease. The time point: persistent/refractory GD, antithyroid drugs over 5 years with positive TRAb. From RNA extracted from PBMCs, the TCR library was made. Researchers made TCR beta libraries by using iRepertoire HTBI primers and running Arm-PCR on CDR3 regions. From the multiplex PCR reads, TCRdb called clonotypes with MiXCR, one entry per CDR3 protein. The sample has under 500,000 distinct CDR3 sequences, around 20% seen once. The material sequenced was peripheral blood mononuclear cells (PBMCs), taken when the disease was refractory, from a patient treated with antithyroid drugs. These receptors came from a female donor with Graves disease.

This clonotype was recorded many times. V and J are TRBV6-1 and TRBJ1-4; D gene unclear. Germline CDR1 reads MNHNS; CDR2 reads SASEGT. The CDR3 loop spans 14 amino acids. V was trimmed by 7 bases and J by 4 bases, leaving 13 bases between them. The CDR3 sequence is CASTRPADNEKLFF. CDR3 bases: TGTGCCAGCACACGACCTGCCGATAATGAAAAACTGTTTTTT.

The chain carries TRBV20-1 and TRBJ2-7; the match to TRBD2 covers 9 bases. With 1 base clipped from V and 4 bases from J, the junction kept 11 bases outside the gene matches. CDR3 size: 16 residues. Germline assignment: CDR1 DFQATT and CDR2 SNEGSKA (reference sequence). CDR3 nucleotides: TGCAGTGCTAGAGTTCGCAGCGGGAGGCCGCTTTACGAGCAGTACTTC. Translation: CSARVRSGRPLYEQYF.

This clonotype has a handful of counts. The chain employs TRBV11-3 and TRBJ1-1; 9 bases are a match to TRBD1. With 5 bases clipped from V and 5 bases from J, the junction kept 15 bases outside the gene matches. The CDR3 has 17 amino acids. Germline V gene sequence: CDR1 SGHNT, CDR2 YENEEA. Written as DNA, the CDR3 is TGTGCCAGCAGCCCTGACTTTGCGGGACAGGGCAAGACTGAAGCTTTCTTT. It specifies CASSPDFAGQGKTEAFF.

This clonotype occurred many times. The chain links TRBV28 to TRBJ2-7; 14 nucleotides align to TRBD2. Germline values: CDR1 MDHEN, CDR2 SYDVKM. CDR3 size: 15 residues. The trim removed 6 bases at V and 7 bases at J, leaving 8 bases unmatched. The DNA for the CDR3 is TGTGCCAGCAGCCGACTAGCGGGAGGGCCTGTTGAGCAGTACTTC. Its protein is CASSRLAGGPVEQYF.

This chain links TRBV12-3 or TRBV12-4 with TRBJ2-7; D is possibly TRBD2 (5 bases). The CDR3 contains 14 residues. V gave up 8 bases and J gave up 0 bases, with 14 bases separating them. CDR3 bases: TGTGCCAGCCACAGAAGCGGAACCTCCTACGAGCAGTACTTC. Protein: CASHRSGTSYEQYF.

This clonotype was counted only a few times. CDR3 protein: CSGGTGETQYF. The CDR3 coding sequence is TGCAGTGGTGGGACTGGGGAGACCCAGTACTTC. The chain couples TRBV20-1 to TRBJ2-5; weak D call: TRBD2 (6 bases). CDR3 size: 11 residues. Between the trimmed V and J ends, which lost 7 bases and 5 bases, there was a span of 11 bases. Germline loops: CDR1 DFQATT, CDR2 SNEGSKA (reference sequence).